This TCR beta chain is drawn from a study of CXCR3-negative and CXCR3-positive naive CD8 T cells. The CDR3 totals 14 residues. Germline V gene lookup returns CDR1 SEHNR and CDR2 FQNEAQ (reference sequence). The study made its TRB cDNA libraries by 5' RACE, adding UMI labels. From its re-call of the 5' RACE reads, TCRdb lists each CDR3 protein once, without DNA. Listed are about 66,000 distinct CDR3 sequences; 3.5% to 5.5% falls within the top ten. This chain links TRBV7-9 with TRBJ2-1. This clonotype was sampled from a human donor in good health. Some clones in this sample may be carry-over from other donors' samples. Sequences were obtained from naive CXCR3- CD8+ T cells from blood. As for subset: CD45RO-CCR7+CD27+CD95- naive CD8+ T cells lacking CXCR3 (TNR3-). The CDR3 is CASSLKSSYNEQFF.